These T cell receptor beta chains were read from a single sample in a study of vaccination and CD4 T cells after COVID-19. What these receptors recognize is not known. TCRdb re-analysed the PCR reads in MiXCR, keeping a single row per CDR3 protein. The sample has around 19,000 distinct CDR3 sequences; 50% to 60% are singletons. Material for sequencing was CD4+ T cells from blood, cultured in vitro. The source is a human donor who had recovered from COVID-19. The CDR3 runs from the conserved cysteine through the conserved F or W. Fields, in order: D gene, J gene, clone size, V gene, CDR3 protein, CDR3 DNA. D genes are given only for firm matches. Not every row has a clone size; where given, it reads once, few, many or a size class.

d_gene: -; j_gene: TRBJ2-1; abundance: once; v_gene: TRBV4-2; CDR3aa: CASSHNLPANNEQFF; CDR3nt: TGTGCCAGCAGCCACAATCTGCCAGCTAACAATGAGCAGTTCTTC
d_gene: TRBD1; j_gene: TRBJ1-2; abundance: -; v_gene: TRBV27; CDR3aa: CASSFQDRGGYTF; CDR3nt: TGTGCCAGCAGTTTTCAGGACAGGGGTGGCTACACCTTC
d_gene: TRBD1; j_gene: TRBJ1-5; abundance: -; v_gene: TRBV7-9; CDR3aa: CASSLGGQSNQPQHF; CDR3nt: TGTGCCAGCAGCTTAGGGGGACAGAGCAATCAGCCCCAGCATTTT
d_gene: -; j_gene: TRBJ1-2; abundance: -; v_gene: TRBV28; CDR3aa: CASSSGEKFGGYTF; CDR3nt: TGTGCCAGCAGTTCGGGGGAGAAATTCGGAGGCTACACCTTC
d_gene: TRBD1; j_gene: TRBJ1-2; abundance: -; v_gene: TRBV7-9; CDR3aa: CASSFEGAPSYGYTF; CDR3nt: TGTGCCAGCAGCTTCGAGGGGGCGCCGAGCTATGGCTACACCTTC
d_gene: -; j_gene: TRBJ2-5; abundance: few; v_gene: TRBV2; CDR3aa: CASNRLAEETQYF; CDR3nt: TGTGCCAGCAATCGACTGGCGGAGGAGACCCAGTACTTC
d_gene: TRBD1; j_gene: TRBJ1-2; abundance: -; v_gene: TRBV12-5; CDR3aa: CASGQSLDRGYNGYTF; CDR3nt: TGTGCTAGTGGTCAATCATTGGACAGGGGCTATAATGGCTACACCTTC
d_gene: -; j_gene: TRBJ2-5; abundance: -; v_gene: TRBV4-2; CDR3aa: CASSQEVGETQYF; CDR3nt: TGTGCCAGCAGCCAAGAAGTCGGGGAGACCCAGTACTTC
d_gene: -; j_gene: TRBJ2-5; abundance: -; v_gene: TRBV6-1; CDR3aa: CASSRPIGGVETQYF; CDR3nt: TGTGCCAGCAGTCGACCCATTGGGGGCGTGGAGACCCAGTACTTC
d_gene: -; j_gene: TRBJ2-1; abundance: once; v_gene: TRBV6-2/TRBV6-3; CDR3aa: CASSYRNEQFF; CDR3nt: TGTGCCAGCAGTTACAGGAATGAGCAGTTCTTC
d_gene: -; j_gene: TRBJ1-5; abundance: few; v_gene: TRBV20-1; CDR3aa: CSARGSQELYSNQPQHF; CDR3nt: TGCAGTGCTAGAGGTTCACAGGAGTTATATAGCAATCAGCCCCAGCATTTT
d_gene: -; j_gene: TRBJ1-2; abundance: -; v_gene: TRBV18; CDR3aa: CASSPDSYGYTF; CDR3nt: TGTGCCAGCTCACCAGATAGCTATGGCTACACCTTC
d_gene: TRBD1; j_gene: TRBJ1-5; abundance: few; v_gene: TRBV11-3; CDR3aa: CASSSTGDVQPQHF; CDR3nt: TGTGCCAGTTCCTCTACAGGGGACGTTCAGCCCCAGCATTTT
d_gene: -; j_gene: TRBJ2-5; abundance: -; v_gene: TRBV12-3/TRBV12-4; CDR3aa: CASSLPEGETQYF; CDR3nt: TGTGCCAGCAGTTTACCCGAAGGGGAGACCCAGTACTTC
d_gene: TRBD1; j_gene: TRBJ1-2; abundance: few; v_gene: TRBV5-4; CDR3aa: CASSAGGWLNYGYTF; CDR3nt: TGTGCCAGCAGCGCAGGGGGCTGGCTTAACTATGGCTACACCTTC
d_gene: -; j_gene: TRBJ1-5; abundance: medium-sized; v_gene: TRBV6-4; CDR3aa: CASSEQSGQPQHF; CDR3nt: TGTGCCAGCAGTGAACAGTCCGGCCAGCCCCAGCATTTT
d_gene: TRBD1; j_gene: TRBJ1-2; abundance: -; v_gene: TRBV7-9; CDR3aa: CASSLDLGRGLSQHGYTF; CDR3nt: TGTGCCAGCAGCTTAGATCTGGGCAGGGGGCTTTCTCAGCATGGCTACACCTTC
d_gene: TRBD1; j_gene: TRBJ2-7; abundance: -; v_gene: TRBV5-1; CDR3aa: CASRDASRGKGEQYF; CDR3nt: TGCGCCAGCAGAGATGCGTCCAGGGGGAAGGGAGAGCAGTACTTC
d_gene: -; j_gene: TRBJ2-5; abundance: -; v_gene: TRBV6-2/TRBV6-3; CDR3aa: CASSPRLGGETQYF; CDR3nt: TGTGCCAGCTCCCCAAGGCTAGGTGGGGAGACCCAGTACTTC
d_gene: -; j_gene: TRBJ1-2; abundance: -; v_gene: TRBV27; CDR3aa: CASSLIQGKANYGYTF; CDR3nt: TGTGCCAGCAGTTTAATACAGGGCAAAGCTAACTATGGCTACACCTTC
d_gene: -; j_gene: TRBJ2-2; abundance: -; v_gene: TRBV7-2; CDR3aa: CASSFTQGGTGELFF; CDR3nt: TGTGCCAGCAGCTTCACACAGGGAGGGACCGGGGAGCTGTTTTTT
d_gene: -; j_gene: TRBJ1-2; abundance: once; v_gene: TRBV28; CDR3aa: CASSLGGYGYTF; CDR3nt: TGTGCCAGCAGTTTGGGGGGCTATGGCTACACCTTC
d_gene: -; j_gene: TRBJ2-5; abundance: -; v_gene: TRBV6-2/TRBV6-3; CDR3aa: CASSLRLAGGETQYF; CDR3nt: TGTGCCAGCAGCCTTCGGCTAGCTGGGGGAGAGACCCAGTACTTC
d_gene: -; j_gene: TRBJ1-6; abundance: -; v_gene: TRBV19; CDR3aa: CASSRVGSSYNSPLHF; CDR3nt: TGTGCCAGCTCCCGGGTGGGGAGCTCCTATAATTCACCCCTCCACTTT